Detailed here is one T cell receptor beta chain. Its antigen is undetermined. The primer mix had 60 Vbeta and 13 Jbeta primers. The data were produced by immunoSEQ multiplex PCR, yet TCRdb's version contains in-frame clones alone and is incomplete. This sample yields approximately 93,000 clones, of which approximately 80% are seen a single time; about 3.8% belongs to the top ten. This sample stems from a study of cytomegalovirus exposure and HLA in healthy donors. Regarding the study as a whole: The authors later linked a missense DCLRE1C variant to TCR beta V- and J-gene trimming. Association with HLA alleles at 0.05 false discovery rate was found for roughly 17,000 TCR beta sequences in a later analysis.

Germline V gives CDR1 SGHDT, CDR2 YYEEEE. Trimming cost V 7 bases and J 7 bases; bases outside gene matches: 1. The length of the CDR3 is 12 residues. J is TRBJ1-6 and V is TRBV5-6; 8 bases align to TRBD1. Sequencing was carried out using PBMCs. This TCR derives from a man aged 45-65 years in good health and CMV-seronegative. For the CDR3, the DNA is TGTGCCAGCCGGACAGGGAATTCACCCCTCCACTTT. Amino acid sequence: CASRTGNSPLHF.